A selection of T cell receptor beta chains follows, all from one sample in a study of cytomegalovirus exposure and HLA in healthy donors. Generated by immunoSEQ multiplex PCR, the TCRdb table keeps only in-frame clones and is missing some. The repertoire holds fewer than 200,000 clones, more than 80% seen once, with 7% in the top ten. Material for sequencing was PBMCs. The receptors originated from a woman between 25 and 40 years old in good health and CMV-seropositive. Each CDR3 is given without its conserved first and last residue. The order of the fields is V gene, D gene, CDR3 protein. A D gene is named only where the DNA matches it firmly.

TRBV28 | NA | ASREIDRYPYEQY
TRBV6-1 | NA | ASRPGSTGELF
TRBV5-1 | TRBD1 | ASSPQGETYGYT
TRBV4-3 | NA | ASSQVLGAGYT
TRBV25-1 | NA | ASSETQGRYEQY
TRBV2 | TRBD1 | ASSLTGGHGYT
TRBV29-1 | NA | SVEPQANTEAF
TRBV30 | NA | AWSRGTFGEQY
TRBV2 | TRBD1 | ASSDQGADYEQY
TRBV18 | NA | ASSPPSGITDTQY
TRBV4-3 | TRBD1 | ASSQDRLRQGTVYGYT
TRBV6-6 | TRBD1 | ASTLTGGSEKLF
TRBV2 | NA | ASSDLLLYTEAF
TRBV9 | TRBD1 | ASSTGQGESRNYGYT
TRBV6-5 | NA | ATPANYGYT
TRBV7-9 | NA | ASSLRVSGANVLT
TRBV7-3 | TRBD1 | ASSADRGTDTQY
TRBV14 | NA | ASSQAFGHNIGNTIY
TRBV27 | TRBD1 | ASSLEGGVQPQH
TRBV6-5 | NA | ASSNPTTANYGYT
TRBV28 | NA | ASSFPQGWNNEQF
TRBV4-2 | NA | ASSQAGGGETQY
TRBV30 | NA | AWSIQGPGYT
TRBV7-3 | TRBD1 | ASSLQGASSDTQY
TRBV5-1 | NA | ASSLGQSTDTQY
TRBV6-6 | NA | ASQGKGNEKLF
TRBV29-1 | NA | SVEDRRDSLDTEAF
TRBV19 | NA | ASSMGGRGRTDTQY
TRBV5-1 | NA | ASSPGGGNGGYTEAF
TRBV2 | NA | ASKKLWSSPEAF
TRBV13 | NA | ASSSRQTYEQY
TRBV7-3 | NA | ASSSSPQGDGYT
TRBV9 | NA | ASSAPTATDTQY
TRBV9 | NA | ASSVDPFGQGNTEAF
TRBV18 | TRBD1 | ASSRGTGGQETQY
TRBV5-6 | NA | ASSSYGLPGEQF
TRBV27 | TRBD2 | ASSPPTSGGYNEQF
TRBV5-4 | NA | ASSLAGNYGYT
TRBV7-2 | TRBD2 | ATKGKRGPYEQY
TRBV29-1 | NA | SVEDRRGTDTQY
TRBV19 | TRBD1 | ASTPQGARGYT
TRBV6-1 | NA | AIQKGQGNYGYT
TRBV27 | NA | ASRPGHSNEKLF
TRBV6-6 | TRBD1 | ASSFGQGLHYGYT
TRBV5-1 | NA | ASSFIAGTTYEQY
TRBV6-6 | NA | ASSSRDEQY
TRBV5-4 | TRBD1 | ASSLTGAQETQY
TRBV27 | TRBD1 | ASHRGLGSPLH
TRBV2 | NA | ASSEGLSYEQY
TRBV6-1 | NA | ASRITGMDQPQH
TRBV4-3 | TRBD2 | ASSHLAGANTGELF
TRBV4-1 | TRBD2 | ASSQVVGGGYNEQF
TRBV5-1 | TRBD2 | ASSLGGLAGTFYEQY